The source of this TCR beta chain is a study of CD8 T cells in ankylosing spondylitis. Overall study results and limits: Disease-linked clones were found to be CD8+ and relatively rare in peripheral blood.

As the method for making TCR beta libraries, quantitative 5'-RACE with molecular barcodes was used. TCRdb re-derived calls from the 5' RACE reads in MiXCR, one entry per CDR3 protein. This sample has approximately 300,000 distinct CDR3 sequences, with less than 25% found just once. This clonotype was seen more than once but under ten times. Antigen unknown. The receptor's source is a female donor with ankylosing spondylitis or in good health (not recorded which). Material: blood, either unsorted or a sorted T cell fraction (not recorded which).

CDR3 protein: CARRSASEQYF. The CDR3 DNA is TGTGCCAGAAGGTCGGCGAGCGAGCAGTACTTC. This chain joins TRBV2 and TRBJ2-7; D ambiguous. The germline CDR1 and CDR2 sequences are SNHLY and FYNNEI. The CDR3 is 11 amino acids. V was cut by 9 bases and J by 6 bases, with 12 bases left in between.